This T cell receptor (beta chain) originates from a study of blood T cells in healthy people across ages. Regarding the study as a whole: Higher naive T cell percentage went strongly together with higher TCR beta diversity. A roughly linear fall in TCR beta diversity per million T cells was seen with increasing age.

Combining a sample-barcoded 5' primer with a J-beta primer mix, a second PCR ran for roughly 7 to 12 cycles. TCRdb reprocessed the 5' RACE reads with MiXCR, giving one entry per CDR3 protein. The sample lists around 990,000 distinct CDR3 sequences, roughly 24% occurring once. Details on this clonotype: Its target is not known.

V was pared by 0 bases and J by 2 bases, with 16 bases of the junction left unmatched. The CDR3 covers 20 residues. Germline V lookup: CDR1 LGHNA, CDR2 YNFKEQ. In addition, the sample was reused for a study of T cells of mothers and their children. That work states: Each mother gave over 9.5 million TCR beta CDR3 reads; each child, a few million.

Sequencing input: blood. The receptor was isolated from a girl aged 2 to 9 in good health. The gene calls are TRBV4-2 and TRBJ2-7; TRBD2 agrees at 10 bases. This CDR3 is CASSQDPTSGVHSSPYEQYF. CDR3 bases: TGTGCCAGCAGCCAAGATCCAACTAGCGGGGTCCATTCATCACCCTACGAGCAGTACTTC.